Sequencing of this T cell receptor beta chain was carried out in a study of blood T cell repertoires in COVID-19. Study details: Material from acute and convalescent COVID-19 was sourced from the United States, Italy and Spain.

Original processing notes: Using reference gene primer amplification, nucleated cell counts were estimated. Produced via immunoSEQ multiplex PCR; TCRdb's table is partial and in-frame only. V and J calls and clone size are copied from that table; D and trimming were computed from the DNA. The sample carries around 330,000 clones, about 89% recorded once. Losses at the gene ends were 5 bases for V and 4 bases for J; bases not matched to a gene: 7. This CDR3 is built from 15 residues. The germline V gene encodes CDR1 MDHEN and CDR2 SYDVKM. Participant-given clinical history determined each cohort assignment. Note on this clone: This sample also contains other DNA sequences that code for the same CDR3.

This rearrangement joins TRBV28 to TRBJ1-3; 8 bases are a match to TRBD1. Sequencing was carried out using PBMCs or T cells enriched from blood (not recorded which). The sequence was obtained from a man between 60 and 75 years old who had recovered from COVID-19. The CDR3 sequence is CASSRDRGLGNTIYF. CDR3 nucleotides: TGTGCCAGCAGTCGAGACAGGGGCTTGGGAAACACCATATATTTT.